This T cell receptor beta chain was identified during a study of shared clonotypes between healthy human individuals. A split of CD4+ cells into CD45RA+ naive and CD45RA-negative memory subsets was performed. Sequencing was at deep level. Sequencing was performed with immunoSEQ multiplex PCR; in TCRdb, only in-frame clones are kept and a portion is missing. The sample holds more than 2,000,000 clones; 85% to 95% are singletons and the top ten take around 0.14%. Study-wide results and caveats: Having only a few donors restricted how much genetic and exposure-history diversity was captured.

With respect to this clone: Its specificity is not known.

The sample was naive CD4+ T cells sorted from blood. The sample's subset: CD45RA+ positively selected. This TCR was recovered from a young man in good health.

The CDR3 region is CASSYSNAGNQPQHF. The CDR3 DNA sequence: TGTGCCAGCAGTTACTCTAATGCGGGAAATCAGCCCCAGCATTTT. The chain carries TRBV6-5 and TRBJ1-5, with no clear D. CDR1 MNHEY and CDR2 SVGAGI come from the germline V gene. This CDR3 is 15 amino acids long. Trimming left V 0 bases short and J 4 bases short, with 10 bases between.